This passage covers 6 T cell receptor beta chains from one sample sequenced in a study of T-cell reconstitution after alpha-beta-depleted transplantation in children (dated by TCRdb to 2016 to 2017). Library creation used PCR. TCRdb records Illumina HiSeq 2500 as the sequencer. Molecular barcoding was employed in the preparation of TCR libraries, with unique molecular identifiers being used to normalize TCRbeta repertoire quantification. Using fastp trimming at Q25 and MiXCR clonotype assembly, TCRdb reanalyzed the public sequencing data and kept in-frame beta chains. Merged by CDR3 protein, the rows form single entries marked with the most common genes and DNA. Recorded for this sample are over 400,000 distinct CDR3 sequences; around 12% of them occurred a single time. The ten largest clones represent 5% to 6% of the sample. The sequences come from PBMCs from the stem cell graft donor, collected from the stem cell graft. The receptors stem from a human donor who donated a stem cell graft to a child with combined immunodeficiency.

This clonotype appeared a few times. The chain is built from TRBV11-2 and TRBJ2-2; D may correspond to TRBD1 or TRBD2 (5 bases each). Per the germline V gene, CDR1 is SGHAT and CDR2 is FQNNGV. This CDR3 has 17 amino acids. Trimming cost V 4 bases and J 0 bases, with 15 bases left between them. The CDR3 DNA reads TGTGCCAGCAGCTCCGGGACCGGCAAAACGAACACCGGGGAGCTGTTTTTT. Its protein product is CASSSGTGKTNTGELFF.

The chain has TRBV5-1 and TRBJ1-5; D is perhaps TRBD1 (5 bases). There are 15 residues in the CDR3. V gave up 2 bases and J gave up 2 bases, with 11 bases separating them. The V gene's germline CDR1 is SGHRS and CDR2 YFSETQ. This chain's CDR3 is CASSLGVGGNQPQHF. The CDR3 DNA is TGCGCCAGCAGCTTAGGGGTAGGAGGCAATCAGCCCCAGCATTTT.

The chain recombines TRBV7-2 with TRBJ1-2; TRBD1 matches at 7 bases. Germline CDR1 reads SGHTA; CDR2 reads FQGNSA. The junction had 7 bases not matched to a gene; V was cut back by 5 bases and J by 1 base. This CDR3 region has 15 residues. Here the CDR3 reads CASSPAGQSNYGYTF. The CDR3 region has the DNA TGTGCCAGCAGCCCCGCGGGACAGAGTAACTATGGCTACACCTTC.

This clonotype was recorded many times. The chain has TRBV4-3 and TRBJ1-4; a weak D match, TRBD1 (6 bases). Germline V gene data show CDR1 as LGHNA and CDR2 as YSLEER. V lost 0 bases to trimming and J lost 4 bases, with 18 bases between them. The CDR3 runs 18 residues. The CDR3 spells CASSQDSSGGAGNEKLFF. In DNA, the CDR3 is TGCGCCAGCAGCCAAGATTCGTCGGGGGGCGCCGGTAATGAAAAACTGTTTTTT.

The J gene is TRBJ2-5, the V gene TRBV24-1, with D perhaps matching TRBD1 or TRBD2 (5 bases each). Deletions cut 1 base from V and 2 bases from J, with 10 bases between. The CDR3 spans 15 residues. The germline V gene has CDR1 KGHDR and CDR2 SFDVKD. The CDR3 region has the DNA TGTGCCACCAGTGATTTCAGAGGGGTACAAGAGACCCAGTACTTC. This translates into CATSDFRGVQETQYF.

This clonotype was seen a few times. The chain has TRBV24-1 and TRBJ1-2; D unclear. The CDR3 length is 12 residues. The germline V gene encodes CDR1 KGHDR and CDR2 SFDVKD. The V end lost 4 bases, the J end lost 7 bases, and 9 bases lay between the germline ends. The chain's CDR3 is CATSDDKGGYTF. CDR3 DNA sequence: TGTGCCACCAGTGACGACAAAGGTGGCTACACCTTC.